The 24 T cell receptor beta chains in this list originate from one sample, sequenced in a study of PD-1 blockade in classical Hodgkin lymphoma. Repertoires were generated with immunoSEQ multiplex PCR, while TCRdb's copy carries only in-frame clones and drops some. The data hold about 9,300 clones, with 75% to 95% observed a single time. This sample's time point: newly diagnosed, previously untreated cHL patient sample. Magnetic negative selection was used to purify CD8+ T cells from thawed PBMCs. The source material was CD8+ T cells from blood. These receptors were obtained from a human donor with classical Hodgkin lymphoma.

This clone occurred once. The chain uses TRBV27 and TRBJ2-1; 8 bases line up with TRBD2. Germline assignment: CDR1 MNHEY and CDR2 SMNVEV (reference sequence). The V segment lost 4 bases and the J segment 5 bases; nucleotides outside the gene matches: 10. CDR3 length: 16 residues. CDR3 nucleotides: TGTGCCAGCAGTTGGGTAGCGGGGACGTTAAACAATGAGCAGTTCTTC. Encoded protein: CASSWVAGTLNNEQFF.

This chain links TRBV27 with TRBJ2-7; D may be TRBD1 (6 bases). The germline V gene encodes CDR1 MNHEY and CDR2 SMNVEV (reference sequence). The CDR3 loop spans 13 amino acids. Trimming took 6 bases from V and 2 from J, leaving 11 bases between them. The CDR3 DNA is TGTGCCAGCAGCCTGGACAGCACCTACGAGCAGTACTTC. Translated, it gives CASSLDSTYEQYF.

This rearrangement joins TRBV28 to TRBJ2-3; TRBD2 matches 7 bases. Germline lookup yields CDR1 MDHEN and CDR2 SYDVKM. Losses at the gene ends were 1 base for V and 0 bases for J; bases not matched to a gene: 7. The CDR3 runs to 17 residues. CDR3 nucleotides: TGTGCCAGCAGTTTATCAGAGCCAGCGGGGAGCACAGATACGCAGTATTTT. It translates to CASSLSEPAGSTDTQYF.

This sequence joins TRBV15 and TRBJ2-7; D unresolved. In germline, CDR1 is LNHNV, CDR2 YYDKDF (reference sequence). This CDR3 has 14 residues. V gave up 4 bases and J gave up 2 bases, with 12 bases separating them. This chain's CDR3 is CATSMVGTTYEQYF. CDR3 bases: TGTGCCACCAGCATGGTCGGCACTACCTACGAGCAGTACTTC.

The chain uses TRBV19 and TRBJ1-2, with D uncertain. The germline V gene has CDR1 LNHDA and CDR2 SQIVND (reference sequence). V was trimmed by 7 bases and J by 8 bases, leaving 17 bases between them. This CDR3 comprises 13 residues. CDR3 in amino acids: CASIGDGLVGYTF. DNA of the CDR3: TGTGCCAGTATTGGAGACGGTCTCGTCGGCTACACCTTC.

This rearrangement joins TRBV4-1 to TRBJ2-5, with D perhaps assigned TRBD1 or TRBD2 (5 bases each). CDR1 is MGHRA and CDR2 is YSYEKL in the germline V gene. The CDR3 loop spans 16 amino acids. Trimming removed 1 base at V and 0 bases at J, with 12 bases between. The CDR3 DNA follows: TGCGCCAGCAGCCAAGTGACAGCGGCGTACCAAGAGACCCAGTACTTC. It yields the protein CASSQVTAAYQETQYF.

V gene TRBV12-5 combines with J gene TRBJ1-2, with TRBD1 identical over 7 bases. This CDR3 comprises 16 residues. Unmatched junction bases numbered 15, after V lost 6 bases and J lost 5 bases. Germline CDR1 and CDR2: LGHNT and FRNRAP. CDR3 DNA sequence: TGTGCTAGTGGCCCCCCAGGGGGGAGTCCAAGTTATGGCTACACCTTC. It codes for CASGPPGGSPSYGYTF.

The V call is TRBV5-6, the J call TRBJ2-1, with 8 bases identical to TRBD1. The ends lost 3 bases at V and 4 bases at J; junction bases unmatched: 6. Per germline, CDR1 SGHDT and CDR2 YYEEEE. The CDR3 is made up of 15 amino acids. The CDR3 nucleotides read TGTGCCAGCAGCTCCCAGGGGGCGCTTTACAATGAGCAGTTCTTC. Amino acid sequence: CASSSQGALYNEQFF.

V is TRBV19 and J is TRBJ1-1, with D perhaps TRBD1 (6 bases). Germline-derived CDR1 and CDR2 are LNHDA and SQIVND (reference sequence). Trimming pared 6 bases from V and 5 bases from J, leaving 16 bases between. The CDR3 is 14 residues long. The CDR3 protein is CASRVTGYLTEAFF. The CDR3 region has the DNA TGTGCCAGTAGGGTCACAGGGTATTTGACTGAAGCTTTCTTT.

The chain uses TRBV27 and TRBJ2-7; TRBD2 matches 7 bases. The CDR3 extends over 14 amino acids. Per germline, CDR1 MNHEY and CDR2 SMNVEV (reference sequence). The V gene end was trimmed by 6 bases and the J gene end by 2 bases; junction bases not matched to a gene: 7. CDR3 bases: TGTGCCAGCAGCTGGAGCGGGAATACCTACGAGCAGTACTTC. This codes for CASSWSGNTYEQYF.

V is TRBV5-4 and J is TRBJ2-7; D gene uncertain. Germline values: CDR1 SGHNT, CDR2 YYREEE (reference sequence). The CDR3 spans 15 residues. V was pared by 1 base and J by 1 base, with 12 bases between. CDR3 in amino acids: CASSLKEKGSYEQYF. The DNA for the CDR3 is TGTGCCAGCAGCTTGAAGGAAAAAGGGTCCTACGAGCAGTACTTC.

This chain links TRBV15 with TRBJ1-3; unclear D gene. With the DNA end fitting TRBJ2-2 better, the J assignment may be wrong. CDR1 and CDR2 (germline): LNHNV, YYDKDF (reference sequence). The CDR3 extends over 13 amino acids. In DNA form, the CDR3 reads TGTGCCACCAGCCGTGTTGAGGCCGGGGAGCTGTTTTTT. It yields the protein CATSRVEAGELFF.

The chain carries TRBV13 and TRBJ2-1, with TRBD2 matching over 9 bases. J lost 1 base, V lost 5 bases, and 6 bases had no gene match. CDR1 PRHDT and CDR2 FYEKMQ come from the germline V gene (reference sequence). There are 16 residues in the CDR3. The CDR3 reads CASSATSGPSYNEQFF. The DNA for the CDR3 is TGTGCCAGCAGCGCCACTAGCGGGCCGTCCTACAATGAGCAGTTCTTC.

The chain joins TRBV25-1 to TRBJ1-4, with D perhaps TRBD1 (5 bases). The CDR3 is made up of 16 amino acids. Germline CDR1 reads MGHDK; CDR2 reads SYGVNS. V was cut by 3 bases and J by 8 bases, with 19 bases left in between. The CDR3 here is CASSDPGWGDPEKLFF. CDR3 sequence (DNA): TGTGCCAGCAGTGACCCTGGTTGGGGGGACCCCGAAAAACTGTTTTTT.

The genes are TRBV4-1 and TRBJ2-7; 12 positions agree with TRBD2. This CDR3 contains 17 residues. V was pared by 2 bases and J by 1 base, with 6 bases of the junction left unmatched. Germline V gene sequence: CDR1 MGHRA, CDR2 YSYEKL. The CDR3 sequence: CASSQKTSGGQSYEQYF. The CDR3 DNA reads TGCGCCAGCAGCCAAAAGACTAGCGGGGGCCAGTCCTACGAGCAGTACTTC.

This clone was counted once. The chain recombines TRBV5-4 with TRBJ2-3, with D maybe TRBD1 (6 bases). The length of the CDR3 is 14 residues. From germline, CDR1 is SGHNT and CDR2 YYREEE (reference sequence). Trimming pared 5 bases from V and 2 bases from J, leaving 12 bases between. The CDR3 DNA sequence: TGTGCCAGCAGATTCAACAGGGACACAGATACGCAGTATTTT. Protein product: CASRFNRDTDTQYF.

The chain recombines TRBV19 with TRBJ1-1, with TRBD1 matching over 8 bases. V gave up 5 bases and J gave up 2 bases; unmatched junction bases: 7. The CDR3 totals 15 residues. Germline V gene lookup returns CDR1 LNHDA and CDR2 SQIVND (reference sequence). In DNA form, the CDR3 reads TGTGCCAGTAGTTCGACAGGGGAATTCAACACTGAAGCTTTCTTT. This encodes CASSSTGEFNTEAFF.

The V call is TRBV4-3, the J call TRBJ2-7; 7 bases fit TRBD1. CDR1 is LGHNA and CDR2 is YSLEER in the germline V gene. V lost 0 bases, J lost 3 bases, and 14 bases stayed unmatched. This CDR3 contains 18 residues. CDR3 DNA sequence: TGCGCCAGCAGCCAAGATCCGAACAGGGGATCAACGTTCTACGAGCAGTACTTC. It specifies CASSQDPNRGSTFYEQYF.

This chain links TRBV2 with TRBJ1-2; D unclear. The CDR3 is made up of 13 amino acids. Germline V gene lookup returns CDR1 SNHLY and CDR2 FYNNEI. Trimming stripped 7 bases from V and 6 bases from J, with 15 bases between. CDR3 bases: TGTGCCAGCAAGGGCAGGCTGCCCGATGGCTACACCTTC. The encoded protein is CASKGRLPDGYTF.

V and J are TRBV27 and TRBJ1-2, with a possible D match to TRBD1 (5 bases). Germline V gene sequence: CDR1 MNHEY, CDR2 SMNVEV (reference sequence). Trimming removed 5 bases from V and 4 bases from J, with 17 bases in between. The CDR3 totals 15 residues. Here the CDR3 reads CASSPWGGATYGYTF. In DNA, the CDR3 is TGTGCCAGCAGTCCTTGGGGGGGTGCGACCTATGGCTACACCTTC.

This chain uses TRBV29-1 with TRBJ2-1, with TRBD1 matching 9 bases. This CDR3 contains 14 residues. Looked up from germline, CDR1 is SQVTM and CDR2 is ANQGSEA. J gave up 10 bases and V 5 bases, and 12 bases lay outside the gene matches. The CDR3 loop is CSVRPGTGIGEQFF. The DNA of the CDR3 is TGCAGCGTTAGACCCGGGACAGGGATTGGGGAGCAGTTCTTC.

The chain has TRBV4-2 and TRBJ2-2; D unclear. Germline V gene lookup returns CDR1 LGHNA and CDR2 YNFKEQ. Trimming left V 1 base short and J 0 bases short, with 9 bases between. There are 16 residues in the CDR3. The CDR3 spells CASSQVWVANTGELFF. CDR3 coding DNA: TGTGCCAGCAGCCAAGTCTGGGTGGCGAACACCGGGGAGCTGTTTTTT.

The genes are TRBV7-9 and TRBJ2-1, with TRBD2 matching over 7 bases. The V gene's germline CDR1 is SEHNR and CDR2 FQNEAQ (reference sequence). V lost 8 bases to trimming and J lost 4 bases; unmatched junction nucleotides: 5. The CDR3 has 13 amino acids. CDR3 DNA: TGTGCCAGCGGGCTAGCGGCTTACAATGAGCAGTTCTTC. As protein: CASGLAAYNEQFF. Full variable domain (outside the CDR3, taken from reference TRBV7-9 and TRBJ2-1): DTGVSQNPRHKITKRGQNVTFRCDPISEHNRLYWYRQTLGQGPEFLTYFQNEAQLEKSRLLSDRFSAERPKGSFSTLEIQRTEQGDSAMYLCASGLAAYNEQFFGPGTRLTVL.

The chain's CDR3 is CASEHGPAGDTQYF. CDR3 DNA: TGTGCCAGCGAACACGGGCCGGCCGGAGATACGCAGTATTTT. The V and J genes are TRBV6-1 and TRBJ2-3, with unresolved D. This CDR3 contains 14 residues. Germline V gene lookup returns CDR1 MNHNS and CDR2 SASEGT. V lost 8 bases to trimming and J lost 5 bases, with 17 bases between them.